Shown below are 7 T cell receptor beta chains from a single sample sequenced in a study of HIV-infected children after antiretroviral therapy interruption. Regarding treatment: PENTA 11 planned treatment interruption arm or continuous ART arm. Unique molecular identifiers were included in an RNA-based 3' RACE TCR library. A single record per CDR3 protein comes from TCRdb applying MiXCR to the 3' RACE reads. This table holds around 40,000 distinct CDR3 sequences, 5% to 8% found once. This specimen was CD45RA+ CD4+ T cells from PBMCs, pooled from several time points, taken from a donor given antiretroviral therapy, either interrupted or continuous. Described subset: naive CD4+ CD45RA+ CD45RO- T cells. The receptors here all came from a pool of human donors with HIV.

This clonotype was detected a few times. The J gene is TRBJ2-1, the V gene TRBV28; TRBD2 aligns across 9 bases. CDR3 length equals 15 residues. Looked up from germline, CDR1 is MDHEN and CDR2 is SYDVKM. V was clipped by 5 bases and J by 2 bases; unmatched bases: 4. CDR3: CASSRLAGPYNEQFF. The CDR3 nucleotides read TGTGCCAGCAGTCGGCTAGCGGGGCCCTACAATGAGCAGTTCTTC.

The sample holds many counts of this clonotype. This chain connects TRBV5-1 to TRBJ2-7; D is ambiguous. CDR1 and CDR2 from the germline V gene are SGHRS and YFSETQ. V was shortened by 4 bases and J by 0 bases, with 11 bases between the two germline ends. The CDR3 sequence is 14 residues long. Here the CDR3 DNA reads TGCGCCAGCAGCGAATCCCCTAGCTCCTACGAGCAGTACTTC. This sequence encodes CASSESPSSYEQYF.

The chain couples TRBV2 to TRBJ2-2; 12 bases agree with TRBD2. The germline V gene has CDR1 SNHLY and CDR2 FYNNEI. The length of the CDR3 is 17 residues. V lost 7 bases to trimming and J lost 4 bases; unmatched junction nucleotides: 10. CDR3 nucleotide sequence: TGTGCCAGCAAGAATAGAGGACTAGCGGGACCCACCGGGGAGCTGTTTTTT. Encoded protein: CASKNRGLAGPTGELFF.

In this sample, this clonotype turned up many times. The J gene is TRBJ2-7, the V gene TRBV7-9; 8 nucleotides line up with TRBD2. CDR1 is SEHNR and CDR2 is FQNEAQ in the germline V gene (reference sequence). The CDR3 contains 12 residues. J gave up 12 bases and V 5 bases, and 9 bases lay outside the gene matches. This CDR3 is CASSPGGGSRYF. The CDR3 DNA sequence: TGTGCCAGCAGCCCGGGAGGGGGGTCGCGGTACTTC.

This clonotype has at least ten counts. DNA of the CDR3: TGTGCCAGCAGCCGAAAGGGATGGCAGACGCAAGAGACCCAGTACTTC. The encoded protein is CASSRKGWQTQETQYF. The chain links TRBV3-1 to TRBJ2-5; no firm D call. The CDR3 is made up of 16 amino acids. Germline-derived CDR1 and CDR2 are LGHDT and YNNKEL (reference sequence). Deletions cut 4 bases from V and 2 bases from J, with 17 bases between.

This clonotype was counted only a few times. The CDR3 DNA sequence: TGTGCCAGCAGTGAAGGGTCGAGGGGGAACACTGAAGCTTTCTTT. This translates into CASSEGSRGNTEAFF. The genes are TRBV2 and TRBJ1-1; D is possibly TRBD1 (5 bases). The CDR3 is 15 amino acids. CDR1 and CDR2 from the germline V gene are SNHLY and FYNNEI. V was pared by 1 base and J by 1 base, with 10 bases between.

There are many counts of this clonotype. The DNA of the CDR3 is TGCAGTGCTTCCCGGGAGGGAGGGAATTCACCCCTCCACTTT. Amino acids: CSASREGGNSPLHF. This chain joins TRBV20-1 and TRBJ1-6; the D is unclear. The CDR3 sequence is 14 residues long. Germline CDR1 reads DFQATT; CDR2 reads SNEGSKA (reference sequence). V lost 5 bases, J lost 7 bases, and 15 bases lay in between.